These T cell receptor beta chains were read from a single sample in a study of read filtering for tumor transcriptome and immune sequencing. Each CDR3 protein gets one entry after TCRdb re-called the reads with MiXCR. The sample has more than 45,000 distinct CDR3 sequences; roughly a fifth are singletons. Sequencing input: a population of CD138-negative cells sorted from bone marrow. These receptors were taken from a donor over 35 with multiple myeloma. The conserved cysteine and the conserved F or W are not part of the CDR3 here.

TRBV5-1	ASSPLSGSSYNEQF
TRBV29-1	SAEGAGVSYEQY
TRBV28	ASSRGDNTGELF
TRBV20-1	SARVWGQNTGELF
TRBV29-1	SVDPGTSGSYEQY
TRBV14	ASGGRREQF
TRBV19	ASSSLLVGVDQPQH
TRBV9	ASSAYTSPTLGEQY
TRBV29-1	SVGLDAGELF
TRBV6-6	ASTTGGGLGKLF
TRBV7-3	ASSPTGTDTQY
TRBV20-1	SARGVAGGSTDTQY
TRBV20-1	SANDGGISSWVQETQY
TRBV9	ASTFGQAPYNEQF
TRBV5-1	ASSFRQGTEAF
TRBV6-2/TRBV6-3	ASSSIPGLADYRGITQY
TRBV6-5	ASSSSFGGSQPQH
TRBV7-9	ASSYPTTNTEAF
TRBV20-1	SANVAGGPYSEQF
TRBV7-9	ASRSYWTSGVSGISYNEQF
TRBV20-1	SAEDRVNTEAF
TRBV3-1	ASSRPAGTEAF
TRBV3-1	ASSRNRRGGELF
TRBV6-1	ASSTRGGTGELF
TRBV27	ASRKQGDTEAF
TRBV28	ASSLVGQRPYNEQF
TRBV10-2	ASRGGQFGEAF
TRBV4-2	ASSQNGGGRGSGELF
TRBV24-1	ATSDRAVPLPVYT
TRBV27	ASSLTSGSYNEQF
TRBV29-1	SATPSATGGRNYGYT